These 5 T cell receptor beta chains came from one sample sequenced in a study of PD-L1 blockade in urothelial cancer. The method was immunoSEQ multiplex PCR; TCRdb's version includes in-frame clones alone and lacks a portion of them. The table shows about 120,000 clones, with approximately 90% occurring only once. The sample's time point: peripheral blood 6 weeks after treatment start. The sample in question was PBMCs, obtained around atezolizumab (anti-PD-L1) treatment. All receptors come from a man aged 60 to 69 with urothelial cancer.

The chain joins TRBV9 to TRBJ2-7; 8 bases are a match to TRBD2. This CDR3 region has 16 residues. V shed 0 bases and J 1 base; nucleotides not matched to a gene: 6. Germline V lookup: CDR1 SGDLS, CDR2 YYNGEE. CDR3 region: CASSVGLAGASYEQYF. The CDR3 nucleotides read TGTGCCAGCAGCGTAGGGCTAGCGGGTGCTTCCTACGAGCAGTACTTC.

The gene calls are TRBV6-1 and TRBJ1-2; D gene unclear. V shed 4 bases and J shed 2 bases, with 5 bases lying between them. This CDR3 contains 12 residues. Germline CDR1 and CDR2: MNHNS and SASEGT. The CDR3 loop reads CASSARNYGYTF. As DNA, the CDR3 is TGTGCCAGCAGTGCCAGAAACTATGGCTACACCTTC.

The chain carries TRBV5-1 and TRBJ2-7; tentative D call: TRBD1 (5 bases). This CDR3 has 13 residues. Looked up from germline, CDR1 is SGHRS and CDR2 is YFSETQ. V lost 0 bases and J 7 bases, leaving 11 bases between the germline ends. As DNA, the CDR3 is TGCGCCAGCAGCTTGGTCGTGTCAGGGGAGCAGTACTTC. As protein: CASSLVVSGEQYF.

The chain has TRBV18 and TRBJ1-1; TRBD1 matches at 7 bases. Losses at the gene ends were 6 bases for V and 2 bases for J; bases not matched to a gene: 6. Germline CDR1 is KGHSH and CDR2 is LQKENI. The length of the CDR3 is 14 residues. DNA of the CDR3: TGTGCCAGCTCTTCCGGGACAGCCAACACTGAAGCTTTCTTT. It translates to CASSSGTANTEAFF. The entire variable domain, with the rest obtained from reference TRBV18 and TRBJ1-1, is as follows: NAGVMQNPRHLVRRRGQEARLRCSPMKGHSHVYWYRQLPEEGLKFMVYLQKENIIDESGMPKERFSAEFPKEGPSILRIQQVVRGDSAAYFCASSSGTANTEAFFGQGTRLTVV.

The chain combines TRBV19 with TRBJ1-2, with 12 bases aligning to TRBD1. J gave up 8 bases and V 9 bases, and 13 bases lay outside the gene matches. The CDR3 covers 15 residues. The germline V gene has CDR1 LNHDA and CDR2 SQIVND (reference sequence). The CDR3 sequence: CASETPGQGAWGYTF. The DNA of the CDR3 is TGTGCCAGCGAGACTCCGGGACAGGGGGCTTGGGGCTACACCTTC.